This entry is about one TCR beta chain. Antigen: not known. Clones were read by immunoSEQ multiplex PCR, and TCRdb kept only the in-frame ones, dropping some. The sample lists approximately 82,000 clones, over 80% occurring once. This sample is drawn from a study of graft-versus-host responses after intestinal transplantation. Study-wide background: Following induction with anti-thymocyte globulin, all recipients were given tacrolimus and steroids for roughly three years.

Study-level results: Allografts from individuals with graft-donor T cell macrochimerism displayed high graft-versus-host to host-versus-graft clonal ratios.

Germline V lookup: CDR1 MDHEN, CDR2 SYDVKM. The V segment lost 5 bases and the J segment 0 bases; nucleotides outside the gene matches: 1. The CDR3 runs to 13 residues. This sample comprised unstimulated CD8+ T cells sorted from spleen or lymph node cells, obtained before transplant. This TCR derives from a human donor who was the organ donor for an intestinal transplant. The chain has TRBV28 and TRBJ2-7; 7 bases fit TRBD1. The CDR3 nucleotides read TGTGCCAGCAGTCGGACAGGCTCCTACGAGCAGTACTTC. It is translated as CASSRTGSYEQYF.